The 13 T cell receptor beta chains given below trace back to one sample, sequenced in a study of shared clonotypes between healthy human individuals. Positively selected for CCR7, the CD45RO-negative cells used as naive CD8 cells excluded terminally differentiated effector memory CD45RA+ cells. Profiled with immunoSEQ multiplex PCR; TCRdb holds only in-frame clones, not every one. The data show approximately 2,200,000 clones, approximately 94% seen once. The sequencing sample was made of naive CD8+ T cells from PBMCs. All receptors come from a young man in good health. Some clones in this sample may be carry-over from other donors' samples.

With regard to this clone: The identical CDR3 is also encoded by other nucleotide sequences in the sample. The chain couples TRBV28 to TRBJ2-7, with 8 bases aligning to TRBD2. The length of the CDR3 is 14 residues. V lost 3 bases, J lost 3 bases, and 4 bases stayed unmatched. Per the germline V gene, CDR1 is MDHEN and CDR2 is SYDVKM. CDR3 loop: CASSLTGGDYEQYF. The CDR3 DNA sequence: TGTGCCAGCAGTTTGACGGGAGGGGACTACGAGCAGTACTTC.

The rearrangement uses TRBV29-1 and TRBJ2-1, with D unclear. This CDR3 is built from 13 residues. Trimming left V 4 bases short and J 3 bases short, with 10 bases between. CDR1 and CDR2 (germline): SQVTM, ANQGSEA. The CDR3 nucleotides are TGCAGCGTTGCCAGCAATAACTACAATGAGCAGTTCTTC. Protein: CSVASNNYNEQFF.

The chain carries TRBV2 and TRBJ1-1, with D unresolved. This CDR3 has 13 amino acids. CDR1 and CDR2 (germline): SNHLY, FYNNEI. Trimming pared 4 bases from V and 1 base from J, leaving 7 bases between. The CDR3 sequence: CASSGYWNTEAFF. For the CDR3, the DNA is TGTGCCAGCAGTGGCTACTGGAACACTGAAGCTTTCTTT.

The J gene is TRBJ1-1, the V gene TRBV28; D not certain. CDR3 size: 13 residues. In germline, CDR1 is MDHEN, CDR2 SYDVKM. Trimming cost V 6 bases and J 8 bases, with 16 bases left between them. The CDR3 sequence: CASRPGLDVEAFF. CDR3 bases: TGTGCCAGCAGGCCCGGATTGGATGTCGAAGCTTTCTTT.

The chain joins TRBV9 to TRBJ2-7; D gene uncertain. V lost 2 bases to trimming and J lost 2 bases, with 17 bases between them. Germline assignment: CDR1 SGDLS and CDR2 YYNGEE. CDR3 length equals 16 residues. CDR3 sequence: CASSVLSSVSPYEQYF. CDR3 bases: TGTGCCAGCAGCGTCCTTAGTTCGGTGTCACCCTACGAGCAGTACTTC. Based on the CDR3 plus reference TRBV9 and TRBJ2-7, the full variable domain is DSGVTQTPKHLITATGQRVTLRCSPRSGDLSVYWYQQSLDQGLQFLIQYYNGEERAKGNILERFSAQQFPDLHSELNLSSLELGDSALYFCASSVLSSVSPYEQYFGPGTRLTVT.

This clone has just a few counts. The genes are TRBV5-7 and TRBJ1-4; D is ambiguous. TRBV5-7 is annotated as an ORF whose role is uncertain. The CDR3 has 11 residues. Trimming took off 4 bases at V and 8 bases at J, with 6 bases between the two ends. This CDR3 is CASSRREKLFF. CDR3 coding DNA: TGTGCCAGCAGCCGACGGGAAAAACTGTTTTTT.

The chain couples TRBV7-9 to TRBJ2-1; no definite D call. Germline-derived CDR1 and CDR2 are SEHNR and FQNEAQ (reference sequence). The CDR3 has 11 amino acids. V was cut by 4 bases and J by 8 bases, with 6 bases left in between. The CDR3 reads CASSYTDEQFF. Written as DNA, the CDR3 is TGTGCCAGCAGCTATACGGATGAGCAGTTCTTC.

Concerning this clone: The identical CDR3 is also encoded by other nucleotide sequences in the sample. The J gene is TRBJ1-5, the V gene TRBV27; the D is unclear. CDR3 size: 13 residues. Trimming took off 2 bases at V and 3 bases at J, with 5 bases between the two ends. The V gene's germline CDR1 is MNHEY and CDR2 SMNVEV (reference sequence). CDR3 DNA sequence: TGTGCCAGCAGTTTAGGGTTCAATCAGCCCCAGCATTTT. Translating gives CASSLGFNQPQHF.

The CDR3 here is CANSGTYGNTIYF. The CDR3 nucleotides read TGTGCCAATTCCGGGACATATGGAAACACCATATATTTT. This chain uses TRBV2 with TRBJ1-3, with D perhaps matching TRBD1 (6 bases). The CDR3 totals 13 residues. Germline CDR1 SNHLY, CDR2 FYNNEI. V lost 10 bases and J lost 3, with 13 bases in between.

The chain has TRBV9 and TRBJ2-1; D might be TRBD2 (6 bases). The V end was cut by 6 bases, the J end by 8 bases, with 18 bases between. The CDR3 spans 14 residues. CDR1 is SGDLS and CDR2 is YYNGEE in the germline V gene. CDR3 loop: CASNRDGRVDEQFF. In DNA, the CDR3 is TGTGCCAGCAATCGGGACGGGAGAGTCGATGAGCAGTTCTTC.

This chain links TRBV27 with TRBJ2-5; weak D call: TRBD1 (5 bases). CDR1 and CDR2 from the germline V gene are MNHEY and SMNVEV (reference sequence). The ends were cut back, 2 bases at V and 5 bases at J, with 12 bases in the middle. This CDR3 is built from 14 residues. CDR3 loop: CASSLLRAGETQYF. DNA of the CDR3: TGTGCCAGCAGTTTACTACGGGCAGGGGAGACCCAGTACTTC.

The DNA for the CDR3 is TGCGCCAGCAGCCAAGAAACAGTTAGGATGGGGACAGGAACGACGGACCAAGAGACCCAGTACTTC. This gives the protein CASSQETVRMGTGTTDQETQYF. The genes are TRBV4-3 and TRBJ2-5; 8 positions match TRBD1. CDR3 length: 22 residues. V lost 0 bases to trimming and J lost 0 bases; unmatched junction nucleotides: 21. Germline CDR1 and CDR2: LGHNA and YSLEER.

The genes are TRBV6-5 and TRBJ1-2, with D possibly matching TRBD1 (5 bases). The V gene lost 4 bases and the J gene lost 4 bases, with 13 bases spanning the gap. CDR1 and CDR2 (germline): MNHEY, SVGAGI. The CDR3 runs 14 residues. The CDR3 loop reads CASSSLGGTYGYTF. The CDR3 DNA is TGTGCCAGCAGTTCCCTTGGGGGAACCTATGGCTACACCTTC.